Below, one T cell receptor beta chain is given with its context. Methods used by the authors: Estimated nucleated cell counts came from reference gene primer amplification. Assay: immunoSEQ multiplex PCR; the TCRdb copy retains only in-frame clones and omits some. The D gene and trimming were derived from the DNA, and the V and J assignments and clone size from that table. The sample includes about 260,000 clones, roughly 79% seen only once; the top ten take around 1.8%. The data were obtained in a study of blood T cell repertoires in COVID-19. Overall study context: Material from acute and convalescent COVID-19 was sourced from the United States, Italy and Spain. T cells, B-cell-depleted T cells, or PBMCs provided the cDNA or gDNA that served as material.

The germline V gene encodes CDR1 MDHEN and CDR2 SYDVKM. Unmatched junction bases numbered 9, after V lost 3 bases and J lost 7 bases. This CDR3 is 14 amino acids long. The chain has TRBV28 and TRBJ2-7, with 7 positions matching TRBD2. Sequences were obtained from peripheral blood. The source of this sequence is a woman of 80 years or more with acute or convalescent COVID-19. The CDR3 region is CASSLVGGSLEQYF. For the CDR3, the DNA is TGTGCCAGCAGTTTGGTGGGCGGGAGTCTGGAGCAGTACTTC.